This passage covers 9 T cell receptor beta chains from one sample sequenced in a study of blood T cell repertoires in COVID-19 (dated by TCRdb to 2018 to 2020). Library prep was done by the immunoSEQ multiplex PCR assay. Entries here come from immuneACCESS through TCRdb and include only in-frame sequences with V and J called. Some clones fail to appear in such tables; in the studies checked, an unresolved V gene covers under half of the shortfall, and the cause of the remainder is unknown. For this sample the table gives approximately 210,000 clones, of which roughly nine tenths were detected only once. The top ten clones comprise just over 0.7% of the sample. The specimen was peripheral blood. The receptors stem from a man between 40 and 49 years old with acute or convalescent COVID-19.

The rearrangement uses TRBV2 and TRBJ1-5; perhaps TRBD1 as D (6 bases). From germline, CDR1 is SNHLY and CDR2 FYNNEI. This CDR3 comprises 16 residues. With 2 bases removed from V and 2 bases from J, the gap between germline ends came to 13 bases. In nucleotides, the CDR3 is TGTGCCAGCAGTGAACTGCAGGGGAAGGGCAATCAGCCCCAGCATTTT. It specifies CASSELQGKGNQPQHF. Full variable domain (missing parts from reference TRBV2 and TRBJ1-5): EPEVTQTPSHQVTQMGQEVILRCVPISNHLYFYWYRQILGQKVEFLVSFYNNEISEKSEIFDDQFSVERPDGSNFTLKIRSTKLEDSAMYFCASSELQGKGNQPQHFGDGTRLSIL.

This clone was seen only once. This rearrangement joins TRBV5-4 to TRBJ1-1, with 10 bases that match TRBD1. The trim removed 4 bases at V and 5 bases at J, leaving 5 bases unmatched. There are 14 residues in the CDR3. Germline V lookup: CDR1 SGHNT, CDR2 YYREEE (reference sequence). Here the CDR3 DNA reads TGTGCCAGCAGCCAAAGACAGGGGGCAACTGAAGCTTTCTTT. Encoded protein: CASSQRQGATEAFF.

The rearrangement joins TRBV6-6 to TRBJ2-7; 7 nucleotides agree with TRBD1. Trimming cost V 5 bases and J 4 bases; bases outside gene matches: 2. Germline V gives CDR1 MNHNY, CDR2 SVGAGI (reference sequence). The CDR3 extends over 12 amino acids. CDR3 DNA: TGTGCCAGCAGTCCACAGGGGTACGAGCAGTACTTC. It codes for CASSPQGYEQYF.

The chain has TRBV19 and TRBJ1-6; TRBD1 matches at 10 bases. CDR3 length: 15 amino acids. Germline loops: CDR1 LNHDA, CDR2 SQIVND (reference sequence). Trimming at V came to 6 bases and at J to 8 bases, leaving 7 bases not matched to a gene. The chain's CDR3 is CASSLRDRGHSPLHF. The CDR3 nucleotides are TGTGCCAGTAGCCTCCGGGACAGGGGCCATTCACCCCTCCACTTT.

V gene TRBV29-1 combines with J gene TRBJ2-7; D may be TRBD1 (5 bases). Looked up from germline, CDR1 is SQVTM and CDR2 is ANQGSEA. The CDR3 totals 15 residues. The V gene lost 5 bases and the J gene lost 6 bases, with 23 bases spanning the gap. The chain's CDR3 is CSVQGGASRIGEQYF. In DNA, the CDR3 is TGCAGCGTTCAGGGTGGGGCATCTAGGATTGGCGAGCAGTACTTC.

The chain joins TRBV27 to TRBJ1-4; 7 bases align to TRBD1. The CDR3 totals 15 residues. Germline CDR1 and CDR2: MNHEY and SMNVEV (reference sequence). V gave up 2 bases and J gave up 2 bases; unmatched junction bases: 2. The chain's CDR3 is CASSLETGTNEKLFF. In nucleotides, the CDR3 is TGTGCCAGCAGTTTAGAGACAGGGACTAATGAAAAACTGTTTTTT.

The count of this clone is one. The V gene is TRBV7-3, the J gene TRBJ2-2, with 8 bases identical to TRBD1. Germline CDR1 is SGHTA and CDR2 is FQGTGA. The junction had 2 bases not matched to a gene; V was cut back by 1 base and J by 7 bases. The CDR3 has 14 residues. The DNA of the CDR3 is TGTGCCAGCAGCTTAAGACAGGGGCTCGGGGAGCTGTTTTTT. Translation gives CASSLRQGLGELFF.

The genes are TRBV2 and TRBJ2-7, with a tentative D call TRBD1 (6 bases). V lost 10 bases to trimming and J lost 5 bases, with 15 bases between them. The CDR3 totals 12 residues. In germline, CDR1 is SNHLY, CDR2 FYNNEI. The chain's CDR3 is CAIHREMNEQYF. Written as DNA, the CDR3 is TGTGCCATTCACAGGGAGATGAACGAGCAGTACTTC.

This chain connects TRBV24-1 to TRBJ2-3, with 9 positions matching TRBD1. CDR1 KGHDR and CDR2 SFDVKD come from the germline V gene. The CDR3 has 16 amino acids. V shed 2 bases and J 2 bases; nucleotides not matched to a gene: 4. CDR3 in DNA: TGTGCCACCAGTGATTCGGACAGGGGATTCACAGATACGCAGTATTTT. Its translation: CATSDSDRGFTDTQYF.